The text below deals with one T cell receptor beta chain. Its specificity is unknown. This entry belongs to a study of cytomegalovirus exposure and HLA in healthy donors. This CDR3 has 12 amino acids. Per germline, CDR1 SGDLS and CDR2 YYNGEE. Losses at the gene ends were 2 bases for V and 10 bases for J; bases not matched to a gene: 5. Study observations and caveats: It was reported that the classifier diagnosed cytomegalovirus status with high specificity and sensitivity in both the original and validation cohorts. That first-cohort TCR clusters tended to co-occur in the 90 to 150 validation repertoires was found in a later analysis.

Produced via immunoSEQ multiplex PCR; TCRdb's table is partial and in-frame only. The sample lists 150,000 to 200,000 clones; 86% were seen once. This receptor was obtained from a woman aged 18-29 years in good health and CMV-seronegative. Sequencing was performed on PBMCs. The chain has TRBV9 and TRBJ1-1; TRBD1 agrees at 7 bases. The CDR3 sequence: CASSVMGTAAFF. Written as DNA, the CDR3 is TGTGCCAGCAGCGTGATGGGGACAGCAGCTTTCTTT.